The 2 T cell receptor beta chains below come from one sample, sequenced in a study of blood T cell repertoires in COVID-19. Only in-frame clones appear in the TCRdb table, and some are missing; sequencing was by immunoSEQ multiplex PCR. The repertoire has about 170,000 clones, more than 80% of them found once; the top ten carry approximately 12%. What was sequenced was PBMCs or T cells enriched from blood (not recorded which). The receptors here all came from a middle-aged man who had recovered from COVID-19.

The chain employs TRBV11-2 and TRBJ1-1, with TRBD1 as a possible D gene (6 bases). The CDR3 runs 15 residues. Germline V gene sequence: CDR1 SGHAT, CDR2 FQNNGV. Trimming removed 2 bases from V and 0 bases from J, with 10 bases in between. The DNA for the CDR3 is TGTGCCAGCAGCTTAAGGGCAGGGGTGAACACTGAAGCTTTCTTT. Translating it yields CASSLRAGVNTEAFF.

The chain links TRBV4-2 to TRBJ1-5; possible D gene TRBD1, 6 bases. Germline V gene data show CDR1 as LGHNA and CDR2 as YNFKEQ. The CDR3 consists of 16 residues. Deletions cut 3 bases from V and 4 bases from J, with 16 bases between. The CDR3 DNA follows: TGTGCCAGCAGCCAGTCTTCACAGGGAGAGAATCAGCCCCAGCATTTT. It yields the protein CASSQSSQGENQPQHF.